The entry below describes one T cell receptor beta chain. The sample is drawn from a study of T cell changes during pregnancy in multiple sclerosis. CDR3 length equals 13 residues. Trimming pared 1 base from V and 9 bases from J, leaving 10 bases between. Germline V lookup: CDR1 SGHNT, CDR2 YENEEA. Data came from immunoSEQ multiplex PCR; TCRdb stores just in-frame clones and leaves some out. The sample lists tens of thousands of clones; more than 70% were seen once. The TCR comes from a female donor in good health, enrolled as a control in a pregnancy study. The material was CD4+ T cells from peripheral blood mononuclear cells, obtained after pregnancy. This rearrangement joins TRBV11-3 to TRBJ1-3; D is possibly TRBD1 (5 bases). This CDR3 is CASSLVQGGTIYF. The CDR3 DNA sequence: TGTGCCAGCAGCTTAGTCCAGGGCGGCACCATATATTTT.